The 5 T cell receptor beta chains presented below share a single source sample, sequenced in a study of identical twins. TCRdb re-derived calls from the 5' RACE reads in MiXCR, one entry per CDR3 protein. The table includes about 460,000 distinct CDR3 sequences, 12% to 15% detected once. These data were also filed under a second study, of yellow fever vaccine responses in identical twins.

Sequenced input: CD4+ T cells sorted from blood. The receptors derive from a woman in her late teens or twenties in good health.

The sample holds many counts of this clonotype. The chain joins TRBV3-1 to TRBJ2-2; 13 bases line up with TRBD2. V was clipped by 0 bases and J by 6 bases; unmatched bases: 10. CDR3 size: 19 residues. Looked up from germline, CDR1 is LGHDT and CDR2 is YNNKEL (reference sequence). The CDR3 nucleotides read TGTGCCAGCAGCCAAGATTGGACTAGCGGGGGCCGGATCCCCGGGGAGCTGTTTTTT. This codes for CASSQDWTSGGRIPGELFF.

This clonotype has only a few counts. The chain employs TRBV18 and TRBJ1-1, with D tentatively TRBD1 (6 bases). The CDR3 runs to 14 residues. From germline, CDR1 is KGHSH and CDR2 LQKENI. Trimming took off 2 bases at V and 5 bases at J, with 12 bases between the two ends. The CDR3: CASSPTGRGTEAFF. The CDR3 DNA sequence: TGTGCCAGCTCACCAACAGGGAGAGGGACTGAAGCTTTCTTT. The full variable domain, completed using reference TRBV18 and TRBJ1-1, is NAGVMQNPRHLVRRRGQEARLRCSPMKGHSHVYWYRQLPEEGLKFMVYLQKENIIDESGMPKERFSAEFPKEGPSILRIQQVVRGDSAAYFCASSPTGRGTEAFFGQGTRLTVV.

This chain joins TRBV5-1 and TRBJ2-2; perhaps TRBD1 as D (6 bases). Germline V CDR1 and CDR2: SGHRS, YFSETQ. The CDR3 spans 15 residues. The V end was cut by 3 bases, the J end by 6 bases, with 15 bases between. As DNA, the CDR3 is TGCGCCAGCAGCTCCACGGTTACAGGGCCCGGGGAGCTGTTTTTT. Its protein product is CASSSTVTGPGELFF.

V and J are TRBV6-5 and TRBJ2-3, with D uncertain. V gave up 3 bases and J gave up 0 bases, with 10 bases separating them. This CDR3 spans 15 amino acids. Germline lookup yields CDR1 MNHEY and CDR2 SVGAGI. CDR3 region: CASSYRTTSTDTQYF. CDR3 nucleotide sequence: TGTGCCAGCAGTTATAGGACCACTAGCACAGATACGCAGTATTTT.

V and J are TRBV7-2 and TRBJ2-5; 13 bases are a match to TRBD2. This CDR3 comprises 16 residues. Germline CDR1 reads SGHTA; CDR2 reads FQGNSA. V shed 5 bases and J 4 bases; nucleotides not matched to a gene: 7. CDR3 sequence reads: CASSPTSGGRPETQYF. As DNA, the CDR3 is TGTGCCAGCAGCCCGACTAGCGGGGGGCGGCCAGAGACCCAGTACTTC. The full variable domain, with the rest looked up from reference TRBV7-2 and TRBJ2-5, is GAGVSQSPSNKVTEKGKDVELRCDPISGHTALYWYRQSLGQGLEFLIYFQGNSAPDKSGLPSDRFSAERTGGSVSTLTIQRTQQEDSAVYLCASSPTSGGRPETQYFGPGTRLLVL.